This TCR beta chain was obtained from a study of blood T cell repertoires in COVID-19. Study summary: Collection of acute and convalescent COVID-19 samples took place in the United States, Italy and Spain. The analysed material was cDNA or gDNA that came from T cells, B-cell-depleted T cells, or PBMCs.

Seattle's cohort entered during active infection and was followed longitudinally. Original analysis: From reference gene primer amplification, estimates of nucleated cell counts were derived. The data were produced by immunoSEQ multiplex PCR, yet TCRdb's version contains in-frame clones alone and is incomplete. V, J and clone size are those of that table, while D and trimming were read from the DNA. The sample comprises some 180,000 clones, over 75% of which are singletons, and 15% to 20% rests with the top ten. Germline CDR1 reads MNHNY; CDR2 reads SVGAGI (reference sequence). Trimming cost V 5 bases and J 4 bases, with 19 bases left between them. The length of the CDR3 is 16 residues. This clone appeared a few times.

Source material: peripheral blood. The sequence derives from a man aged 45-60 years with COVID-19, enrolled during active disease. The V and J genes are TRBV6-6 and TRBJ2-3, with D possibly being TRBD2 (6 bases). CDR3 region: CASSRKREFSADTQYF. The CDR3 nucleotides read TGTGCCAGCAGTCGAAAACGGGAGTTCAGCGCAGATACGCAGTATTTT.